This TCR beta chain was sequenced for a study of blood T cell repertoires in COVID-19. The wider study: Researchers got acute and convalescent COVID-19 samples from the United States, Italy and Spain. The cDNA or gDNA used as material had been derived from T cells, B-cell-depleted T cells, or PBMCs.

Authors' analysis steps: Amplified reference gene primers provided the basis for estimating nucleated cell counts. TCRdb's table, derived via immunoSEQ multiplex PCR, lists solely in-frame clones and lacks some. D and trimming come from the DNA, and the V and J calls and clone size come from that table. The sample includes around 170,000 clones, about 88% of them seen just once. Between the trimmed V and J ends, which lost 0 bases and 14 bases, there was a span of 13 bases. Germline CDR1 and CDR2: LGHDT and YNNKEL (reference sequence). This CDR3 spans 12 amino acids. This receptor was identified in a man in his late teens or twenties who had recovered from COVID-19. Sequenced: peripheral blood. The V and J genes are TRBV3-1 (or the pseudogene TRBV3-2) and TRBJ1-1, with D perhaps TRBD1 (5 bases). The chain's CDR3 is CASSQEGRRVFF. The CDR3 nucleotides read TGTGCCAGCAGCCAAGAGGGGCGGAGGGTGTTCTTT.